These 7 T cell receptor beta chains originate from one sample sequenced in a study of T-cell reconstitution after alpha-beta-depleted transplantation in children. Unique molecular identifiers featured in how the TCRbeta library was prepared. Via MiXCR, TCRdb re-called the PCR reads, giving one row per CDR3 protein. Of approximately 650,000 distinct CDR3 sequences in the sample, around 14% were seen once. Source: PBMCs, taken before TCRalphabeta/CD19-depleted stem cell transplant. The source is a girl aged 2 to 9 with congenital amegakaryocytic thrombocytopenia, due to receive a stem cell transplant.

This clonotype came up many times. The chain employs TRBV4-1 and TRBJ2-7; 9 positions match TRBD2. V lost 5 bases and J lost 3; bases outside the gene matches: 2. This CDR3 contains 13 residues. Germline CDR1 is MGHRA and CDR2 is YSYEKL. For the CDR3, the DNA is TGCGCCAGCAGCAAGCGGGAGGACTACGAGCAGTACTTC. It encodes CASSKREDYEQYF.

A note on this clonotype: This may arise from a read error, as a much more abundant clone is one base away. The gene calls are TRBV5-1 and TRBJ2-2; perhaps TRBD2 as D (6 bases). This CDR3 comprises 14 residues. Germline CDR1 and CDR2: SGHRS and YFSETQ. The CDR3 reads CASSLNQDTGGLFF. The CDR3 DNA reads as TGCGCCAGCAGCTTGAACCAAGATACCGGGGGGCTGTTTTTT.

As for this clonotype: A single base separates this from a much larger clone, so it may be a read error. This chain connects TRBV28 to TRBJ2-1, with D hard to call. The CDR3 has 14 residues. CDR1 is MDHEN and CDR2 is SYDVKM in the germline V gene. CDR3 sequence reads: CASTDLGSYNERFF. CDR3 coding DNA: TGTGCCAGCACGGACCTAGGGTCCTACAATGAGCGGTTCTTC.

This clonotype was observed a single time. The chain joins TRBV7-2 to TRBJ2-4; D is possibly TRBD2 (5 bases). This CDR3 has 15 residues. Germline CDR1 SGHTA, CDR2 FQGNSA. Trimming shortened V by 0 bases and J by 3 bases, and 9 bases separated the two germline ends. This CDR3 is CASSLAPAGKNIQYF. The CDR3 DNA reads TGTGCCAGCAGCTTAGCCCCCGCGGGCAAAAACATTCAGTACTTC.

The table lists this clonotype with many counts. The V and J genes are TRBV29-1 and TRBJ2-1; no definite D call. Trimming cost V 4 bases and J 8 bases, with 6 bases left between them. The germline V gene encodes CDR1 SQVTM and CDR2 ANQGSEA. The CDR3 length is 10 residues. The CDR3 here is CSVVGYEQFF. CDR3 bases: TGCAGCGTTGTGGGGTATGAGCAGTTCTTC.

The chain uses TRBV6-1 and TRBJ2-1; 9 bases line up with TRBD2. CDR1 and CDR2 (germline): MNHNS, SASEGT. The CDR3 is 15 residues long. V lost 8 bases to trimming and J lost 6 bases; unmatched junction nucleotides: 11. CDR3: CASLPSGREGNEQFF. CDR3 sequence (DNA): TGTGCCAGCCTCCCCAGCGGGCGGGAGGGCAATGAGCAGTTCTTC.

This clonotype was observed a handful of times. The chain links TRBV7-9 to TRBJ2-7; TRBD2 aligns across 7 bases. V lost 3 bases and J lost 4; bases outside the gene matches: 3. The germline CDR1 and CDR2 sequences are SEHNR and FQNEAQ (reference sequence). The CDR3 length is 13 residues. DNA of the CDR3: TGTGCCAGCAGCTTCGGGGAGGGTTACGAGCAGTACTTC. It is translated as CASSFGEGYEQYF.